This is a list of T cell receptor beta chains from one sample in a study of beta chain features in type 1 diabetes. The repertoire was sequenced with immunoSEQ multiplex PCR; TCRdb's copy has only in-frame clones and lacks some. The data contain 250,000 to 300,000 clones, 20% to 25% of them singletons. The source material was naive CD4+ T cells from blood. All receptors come from a woman younger than 45 with type 1 diabetes. Each CDR3 is given with its conserved first and last residue. Fields, in order: D gene, V gene, J gene, clone size, CDR3 protein, CDR3 DNA. The D gene is left open where the match is weak. Only part of the rows carry a size: once, few, many, or a class if the clone is expanded.

D gene: NA
V gene: TRBV7-3
J gene: TRBJ2-3
clone size: few
CDR3 protein: CASSSSTDTQYF
CDR3 DNA: TGTGCCAGCAGCTCTTCCACAGATACGCAGTATTTT

D gene: NA
V gene: TRBV6-1
J gene: TRBJ1-1
clone size: NA
CDR3 protein: CASSGRSDTEAFF
CDR3 DNA: TGTGCCAGCAGTGGGAGGTCCGACACTGAAGCTTTCTTT

D gene: TRBD1
V gene: TRBV7-9
J gene: TRBJ1-2
clone size: few
CDR3 protein: CASSLGGTGANYGYTF
CDR3 DNA: TGTGCCAGCAGCTTAGGGGGGACAGGCGCGAACTATGGCTACACCTTC

D gene: NA
V gene: TRBV2
J gene: TRBJ2-2
clone size: NA
CDR3 protein: CASSEEWYGSGELFF
CDR3 DNA: TGTGCCAGCAGTGAAGAATGGTACGGGTCCGGGGAGCTGTTTTTT

D gene: NA
V gene: TRBV5-1
J gene: TRBJ2-5
clone size: NA
CDR3 protein: CASSPLLTGKETQYF
CDR3 DNA: TGCGCCAGCAGCCCGTTACTAACGGGGAAAGAGACCCAGTACTTC

D gene: NA
V gene: TRBV2
J gene: TRBJ2-7
clone size: NA
CDR3 protein: CASSERYEQYF
CDR3 DNA: TGTGCCAGCAGTGAACGCTACGAGCAGTACTTC

D gene: NA
V gene: TRBV13
J gene: TRBJ2-7
clone size: few
CDR3 protein: CASSSRDHLIDEQYF
CDR3 DNA: TGTGCCAGCAGCTCCCGGGATCATCTAATCGACGAGCAGTACTTC

D gene: NA
V gene: TRBV1
J gene: TRBJ2-1
clone size: few
CDR3 protein: CTSSQDRRAWTYNEQFF
CDR3 DNA: TGCACCAGCAGCCAAGATCGGAGAGCCTGGACCTACAATGAGCAGTTCTTC

D gene: TRBD1
V gene: TRBV10-3
J gene: TRBJ1-2
clone size: NA
CDR3 protein: CAISGTGRPYGYTF
CDR3 DNA: TGTGCCATCAGCGGGACAGGAAGGCCCTATGGCTACACCTTC

D gene: NA
V gene: TRBV7-2
J gene: TRBJ1-1
clone size: few
CDR3 protein: CASRTPGLLNTEAFF
CDR3 DNA: TGTGCCAGCAGAACACCGGGACTCTTAAACACTGAAGCTTTCTTT

D gene: TRBD2
V gene: TRBV9
J gene: TRBJ2-3
clone size: once
CDR3 protein: CASSVELAGAADTQYF
CDR3 DNA: TGTGCCAGCAGCGTAGAGCTAGCGGGAGCGGCAGATACGCAGTATTTT

D gene: TRBD1
V gene: TRBV7-3
J gene: TRBJ1-1
clone size: NA
CDR3 protein: CASSSGTGKTFF
CDR3 DNA: TGTGCCAGCAGCTCCGGGACAGGGAAAACTTTCTTT

D gene: NA
V gene: TRBV9
J gene: TRBJ2-3
clone size: few
CDR3 protein: CASSTRQEVTQYF
CDR3 DNA: TGTGCCAGCAGCACAAGACAGGAGGTTACGCAGTATTTT

D gene: NA
V gene: TRBV27
J gene: TRBJ2-6
clone size: NA
CDR3 protein: CASSSYSSGANVLTF
CDR3 DNA: TGTGCCAGCAGTTCCTACAGCTCTGGGGCCAACGTCCTGACTTTC

D gene: NA
V gene: TRBV27
J gene: TRBJ1-1
clone size: NA
CDR3 protein: CASSLSRHPVGTEAFF
CDR3 DNA: TGTGCCAGCAGTTTAAGCAGACACCCCGTCGGCACTGAAGCTTTCTTT

D gene: NA
V gene: TRBV9
J gene: TRBJ2-5
clone size: NA
CDR3 protein: CASSVGGLLQETQYF
CDR3 DNA: TGTGCCAGCAGCGTAGGTGGGCTACTTCAAGAGACCCAGTACTTC

D gene: NA
V gene: TRBV10-3
J gene: TRBJ2-3
clone size: NA
CDR3 protein: CAMAGTRNTDTQYF
CDR3 DNA: TGTGCCATGGCGGGAACTCGAAACACAGATACGCAGTATTTT

D gene: NA
V gene: TRBV7-3
J gene: TRBJ2-3
clone size: NA
CDR3 protein: CASSLSGFTDTQYF
CDR3 DNA: TGTGCCAGCAGCCTGAGCGGATTCACAGATACGCAGTATTTT

D gene: NA
V gene: TRBV29-1
J gene: TRBJ1-1
clone size: NA
CDR3 protein: CSVQQGPYTEAFF
CDR3 DNA: TGCAGCGTTCAACAGGGACCCTACACTGAAGCTTTCTTT

D gene: NA
V gene: TRBV9
J gene: TRBJ2-4
clone size: NA
CDR3 protein: CASSVGDRDIAKNIQYF
CDR3 DNA: TGTGCCAGCAGCGTAGGTGACCGGGACATAGCCAAAAACATTCAGTACTTC

D gene: NA
V gene: TRBV11-2
J gene: TRBJ2-3
clone size: few
CDR3 protein: CASSVTSTTQYF
CDR3 DNA: TGTGCCAGCAGCGTCACTAGCACGACGCAGTATTTT

D gene: TRBD2
V gene: TRBV7-9
J gene: TRBJ2-3
clone size: NA
CDR3 protein: CASSLTSGRTDTQYF
CDR3 DNA: TGTGCCAGCAGCTTAACTAGCGGGAGAACAGATACGCAGTATTTT

D gene: NA
V gene: TRBV28
J gene: TRBJ2-1
clone size: NA
CDR3 protein: CASSDGDEQFF
CDR3 DNA: TGTGCCAGCAGCGATGGAGATGAGCAGTTCTTC

D gene: NA
V gene: TRBV7-9
J gene: TRBJ2-5
clone size: few
CDR3 protein: CASSHGETQYF
CDR3 DNA: TGTGCCAGCAGCCACGGAGAGACCCAGTACTTC

D gene: TRBD2
V gene: TRBV7-9
J gene: TRBJ2-3
clone size: NA
CDR3 protein: CASSFAPRTSWSTDTQYF
CDR3 DNA: TGTGCCAGCAGCTTTGCACCGAGGACTAGCTGGAGCACAGATACGCAGTATTTT

D gene: NA
V gene: TRBV18
J gene: TRBJ2-1
clone size: once
CDR3 protein: CASSPMEYNEQFF
CDR3 DNA: TGTGCCAGCTCACCAATGGAGTACAATGAGCAGTTCTTC